Following are 11 T cell receptor beta chains from one sample sequenced in a study of OX40 agonist ivuxolimab in advanced cancers. Sequenced by immunoSEQ multiplex PCR; TCRdb stores in-frame clones only, minus some. Of about 82,000 clones listed, approximately 82% were seen once; the top ten hold 0.7% to 0.9%. The sequences come from CD4+ or CD8+ T cells sorted from blood, collected in a trial of the OX40 agonist ivuxolimab. The receptors shown here come from an adult with an advanced solid tumor such as melanoma, head and neck, liver or kidney cancer.

The genes are TRBV7-9 and TRBJ1-3; D gene ambiguous. The germline V gene encodes CDR1 SEHNR and CDR2 FQNEAQ (reference sequence). Trimming pared 1 base from V and 7 bases from J, leaving 5 bases between. This CDR3 region has 12 residues. The CDR3 here is CASSLVGNTIYF. CDR3 coding DNA: TGTGCCAGCAGCTTAGTCGGGAACACCATATATTTT.

CDR3 residues: CASSRLRDYEQYF. Written as DNA, the CDR3 is TGTGCCAGCAGCCGCCTTCGGGACTACGAGCAGTACTTC. V is TRBV11-2 and J is TRBJ2-7; D might be TRBD2 (5 bases). Germline V gives CDR1 SGHAT, CDR2 FQNNGV. V was shortened by 5 bases and J by 3 bases, with 11 bases between the two germline ends. This CDR3 has 13 amino acids.

This clone was observed a few times. V and J are TRBV5-6 and TRBJ1-2; 7 bases agree with TRBD1. This CDR3 is 15 amino acids long. Germline V CDR1 and CDR2: SGHDT, YYEEEE. The trim removed 4 bases at V and 3 bases at J, leaving 9 bases unmatched. Here the CDR3 DNA reads TGTGCCAGCAGCCAGAAGGGACAGCTCCACTATGGCTACACCTTC. This encodes CASSQKGQLHYGYTF.

Comment on this clone: The junction and the germline gene differ at one end; a read error may be behind it. The CDR3 DNA follows: TGTGCCGGCAGTCCCACAGGGGATGAGCAGTACTTC. Translating gives CAGSPTGDEQYF. V and J are TRBV7-6 and TRBJ2-7, with 7 bases that match TRBD1. Germline V lookup: CDR1 SGHVS, CDR2 FNYEAQ. There are 12 residues in the CDR3.

CDR3 bases: TGTGCCAGTAGTATAGAAAGGGGACTAGATACGCAGTATTTT. Its translation: CASSIERGLDTQYF. The chain is built from TRBV19 and TRBJ2-3; maybe TRBD2 (6 bases). CDR3 length equals 14 residues. V was pared by 0 bases and J by 5 bases, with 9 bases between. The germline V gene encodes CDR1 LNHDA and CDR2 SQIVND (reference sequence). Drawing the rest from reference TRBV19 and TRBJ2-3, the complete variable domain is DGGITQSPKYLFRKEGQNVTLSCEQNLNHDAMYWYRQDPGQGLRLIYYSQIVNDFQKGDIAEGYSVSREKKESFPLTVTSAQKNPTAFYLCASSIERGLDTQYFGPGTRLTVL.

The J gene is TRBJ1-4, the V gene TRBV7-6; D unclear. The ends were cut back, 9 bases at V and 4 bases at J, with 9 bases in the middle. Germline V gives CDR1 SGHVS, CDR2 FNYEAQ. The CDR3 is 12 residues long. The CDR3 bases are TGTGCCAGGGTAGGGAATAATGAAAAACTGTTTTTT. Its translation is CARVGNNEKLFF.

The rearrangement joins TRBV19 to TRBJ1-2, with 8 positions matching TRBD1. V lost 3 bases and J lost 1; bases outside the gene matches: 1. The CDR3 covers 14 residues. Germline values: CDR1 LNHDA, CDR2 SQIVND (reference sequence). CDR3 nucleotide sequence: TGTGCCAGTAGTATGGACAGGGTTAACTATGGCTACACCTTC. Residues: CASSMDRVNYGYTF.

V is TRBV15 and J is TRBJ1-6; D is unclear. Trimming left V 2 bases short and J 3 bases short, with 5 bases between. This CDR3 is 14 amino acids long. CDR1 is LNHNV and CDR2 is YYDKDF in the germline V gene (reference sequence). The chain's CDR3 is CATSRQGYNSPLHF. DNA of the CDR3: TGTGCCACCAGCAGACAAGGCTATAATTCACCCCTCCACTTT.

V and J are TRBV7-2 and TRBJ1-6, with 7 bases identical to TRBD1. With 4 bases clipped from V and 5 bases from J, the junction kept 11 bases outside the gene matches. The CDR3 is 17 amino acids. Looked up from germline, CDR1 is SGHTA and CDR2 is FQGNSA. CDR3 protein: CASSSYYWDSNNSPLHF. The CDR3 region has the DNA TGTGCCAGCAGCTCCTATTATTGGGACAGTAATAATTCACCCCTCCACTTT.

This clone was recorded once. The chain uses TRBV7-2 and TRBJ1-1; 9 bases map to TRBD1. The V segment lost 1 base and the J segment 5 bases; nucleotides outside the gene matches: 5. Germline V gives CDR1 SGHTA, CDR2 FQGNSA. The CDR3 consists of 15 residues. CDR3 in amino acids: CASSLEQGATTEAFF. CDR3 DNA sequence: TGTGCCAGCAGCTTAGAACAGGGGGCGACAACTGAAGCTTTCTTT.

This chain connects TRBV6-5 to TRBJ2-7, with D hard to call. With 5 bases removed from V and 3 bases from J, the gap between germline ends came to 17 bases. The CDR3 consists of 15 residues. Germline CDR1 and CDR2: MNHEY and SVGAGI. The CDR3 DNA follows: TGTGCCAGCAGTCTAGTGCCCGTCTTGAACTACGAGCAGTACTTC. It encodes CASSLVPVLNYEQYF.